What follows is one TCR beta chain and its context. Its specificity is not known. It was with 60 Vbeta and 13 Jbeta primers that the PCR ran. Clones were read by immunoSEQ multiplex PCR, and TCRdb kept only the in-frame ones, dropping some. The sample holds about 210,000 clones, 75% to 90% seen once. The data derive from a study of cytomegalovirus exposure and HLA in healthy donors. Study-level information: Unique TCRs from HLA-typed donors, 70 million to 85 million of them, were held in an early data release.

Germline V lookup: CDR1 LGHNA, CDR2 YNFKEQ. The CDR3 is made up of 18 amino acids. Findings and caveats of the study: Follow-up analysis seemed to connect common viral pathogens with several of the most significant clusters identified. In vitro work confirmed that three CMV-associated chains recognize CMV antigens. TCR beta chains associated with HLA were, in a later analysis, more clonally expanded than equally common others.

Sequenced input: PBMCs. This clonotype originated in a boy aged 2 to 10 in good health and CMV-seronegative. The chain joins TRBV4-2 to TRBJ2-5; 10 bases are a match to TRBD2. The better agreement between TRBJ2-7 and the DNA end casts doubt on the J call. This CDR3 reads CASSQDIFGELAGYEQYF. CDR3 DNA sequence: TGTGCCAGCAGCCAAGATATTTTTGGAGAACTAGCGGGGTACGAGCAGTACTTC.